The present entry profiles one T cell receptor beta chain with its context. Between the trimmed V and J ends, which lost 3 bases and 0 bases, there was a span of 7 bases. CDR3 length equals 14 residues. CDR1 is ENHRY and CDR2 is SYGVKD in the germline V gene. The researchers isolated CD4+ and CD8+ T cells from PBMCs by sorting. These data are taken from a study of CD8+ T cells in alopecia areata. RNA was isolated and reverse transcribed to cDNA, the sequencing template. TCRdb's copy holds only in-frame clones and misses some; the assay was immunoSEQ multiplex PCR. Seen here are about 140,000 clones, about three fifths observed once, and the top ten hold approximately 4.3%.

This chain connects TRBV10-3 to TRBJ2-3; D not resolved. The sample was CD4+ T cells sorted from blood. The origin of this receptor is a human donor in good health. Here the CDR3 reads CAISDDFSTDTQYF. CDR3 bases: TGTGCCATCAGTGACGACTTTAGCACAGATACGCAGTATTTT.